This TCR beta chain is drawn from a study of cytomegalovirus exposure and HLA in healthy donors. Study-level results: After further analysis at a later stage, roughly 15,000 TCR beta sequences were associated with HLA alleles at 0.05 false discovery rate. In vitro experiments confirmed that a few CMV-associated chains were specific for CMV antigens. A previous analysis found most TCR beta V segments productive roughly 87% or roughly 30% of the time.

Vbeta (60) and Jbeta (13) primers were used in the PCR. The assay was immunoSEQ multiplex PCR, and TCRdb's table has in-frame clones only and misses some. The top ten clones hold 1.5% of a sample with over 100,000 clones, around 65% of them seen once. CDR3 length equals 13 residues. The V and J ends lost 4 bases and 6 bases, in that order; junction bases with no gene match: 4. From germline, CDR1 is SGHRS and CDR2 YFSETQ. With regard to this clone: No antigen is known for it.

Sequenced sample: PBMCs. This receptor was obtained from a man aged 18 to 35 in good health and CMV-seronegative. The V gene is TRBV5-1, the J gene TRBJ2-7; 10 nucleotides line up with TRBD1. As DNA, the CDR3 is TGCGCCAGCAGCCAGACAGGGGGCGGCGAGCAGTACTTC. It encodes CASSQTGGGEQYF.